The text below deals with one T cell receptor beta chain. What it recognizes is unknown. This sample is drawn from a study of vaccination and CD4 T cells after COVID-19. Sequencing of DNA taken from cultured CD4+ T cells relied on the Oncomine TCR Beta short-read assay. TCRdb reprocessed the PCR reads with MiXCR, giving one entry per CDR3 protein. This sample yields over 9,500 distinct CDR3 sequences, of which approximately 41% are seen a single time; roughly 30% belongs to the top ten. V was clipped by 10 bases and J by 1 base; unmatched bases: 2. Germline CDR1 MNHNS, CDR2 SASEGT. This CDR3 contains 13 residues. The treatment denotes: approximately nine-day PBMC culture with coronavirus spike peptide pools or control peptides (ViraFEST assay).

The clonotype originates from a human donor who had recovered from COVID-19. The source material was CD4+ T cells from blood, cultured in vitro. V gene TRBV6-1 combines with J gene TRBJ2-3, with 10 bases matching TRBD2. Here the CDR3 reads CAILAGGTDTQYF. The CDR3, as DNA: TGTGCCATCCTAGCGGGGGGCACAGATACGCAGTATTTT.